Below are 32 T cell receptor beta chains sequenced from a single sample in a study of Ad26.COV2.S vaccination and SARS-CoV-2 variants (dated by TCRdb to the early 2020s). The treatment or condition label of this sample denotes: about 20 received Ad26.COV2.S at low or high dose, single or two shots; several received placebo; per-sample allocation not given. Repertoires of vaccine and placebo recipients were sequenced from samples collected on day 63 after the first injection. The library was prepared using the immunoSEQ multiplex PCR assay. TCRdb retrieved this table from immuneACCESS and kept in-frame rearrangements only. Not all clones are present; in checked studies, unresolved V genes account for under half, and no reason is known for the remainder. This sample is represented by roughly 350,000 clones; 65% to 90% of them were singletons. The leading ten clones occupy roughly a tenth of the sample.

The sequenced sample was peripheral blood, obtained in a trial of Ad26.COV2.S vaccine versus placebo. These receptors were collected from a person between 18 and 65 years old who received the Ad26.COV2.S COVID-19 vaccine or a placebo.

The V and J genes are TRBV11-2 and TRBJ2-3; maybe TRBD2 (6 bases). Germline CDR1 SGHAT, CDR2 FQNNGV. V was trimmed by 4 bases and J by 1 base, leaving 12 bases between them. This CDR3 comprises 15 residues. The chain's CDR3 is CASSSGLSRTDTQYF. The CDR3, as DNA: TGTGCCAGCAGCTCGGGACTGTCTCGCACAGATACGCAGTATTTT.

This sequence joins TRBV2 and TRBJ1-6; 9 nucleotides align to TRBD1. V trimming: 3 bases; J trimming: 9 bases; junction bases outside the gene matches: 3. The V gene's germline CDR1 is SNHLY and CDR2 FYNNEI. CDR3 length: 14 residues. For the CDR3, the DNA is TGTGCCAGCAGTGACGGGACAGGGTTTTCACCCCTCCACTTT. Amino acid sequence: CASSDGTGFSPLHF.

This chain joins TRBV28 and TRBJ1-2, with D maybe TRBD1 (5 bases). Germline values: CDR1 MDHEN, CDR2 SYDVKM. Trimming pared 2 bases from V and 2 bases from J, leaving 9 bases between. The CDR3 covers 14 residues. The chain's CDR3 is CASSLPGLNYGYTF. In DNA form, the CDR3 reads TGTGCCAGCAGTTTACCGGGACTGAACTATGGCTACACCTTC.

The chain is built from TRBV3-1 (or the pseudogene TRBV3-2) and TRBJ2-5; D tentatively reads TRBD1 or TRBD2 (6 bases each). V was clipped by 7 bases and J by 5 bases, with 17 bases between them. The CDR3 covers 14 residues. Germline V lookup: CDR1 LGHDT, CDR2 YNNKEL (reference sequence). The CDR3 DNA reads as TGTGCCAGCACCCTAGTGGGGGGCGGGGAGACCCAGTACTTC. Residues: CASTLVGGGETQYF.

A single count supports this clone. CDR3: CASSLREQGVGEQYF. CDR3 nucleotide sequence: TGTGCCAGCAGCTTAAGGGAACAGGGCGTCGGGGAGCAGTACTTC. This chain links TRBV7-9 with TRBJ2-7; a weak D match, TRBD1 (6 bases). The germline CDR1 and CDR2 sequences are SEHNR and FQNEAQ (reference sequence). Between the trimmed V and J ends, which lost 2 bases and 7 bases, there was a span of 18 bases. The CDR3 is 15 residues long.

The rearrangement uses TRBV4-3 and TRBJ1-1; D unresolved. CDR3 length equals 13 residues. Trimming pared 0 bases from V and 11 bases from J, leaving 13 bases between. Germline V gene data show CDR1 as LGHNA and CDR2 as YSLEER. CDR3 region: CASSQESWERAFF. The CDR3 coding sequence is TGCGCCAGCAGCCAAGAATCATGGGAACGCGCTTTCTTT.

CDR3 in amino acids: CASSQERALGYTF. The CDR3, as DNA: TGTGCCAGCAGCCAAGAGAGGGCCCTGGGCTACACCTTC. This sequence joins TRBV4-2 and TRBJ1-2, with D uncertain. Germline CDR1 and CDR2: LGHNA and YNFKEQ. Trimming stripped 0 bases from V and 8 bases from J, with 10 bases between. This CDR3 is 13 amino acids long.

The CDR3 DNA sequence: TGTGCCAGCAAGGGCCACCAGGGGTATGAAAAGTTCTTC. Amino acid sequence: CASKGHQGYEKFF. The chain is built from TRBV9 and TRBJ2-1; D perhaps matches TRBD1 (6 bases). CDR3 length: 13 residues. Trimming took 6 bases from V and 14 from J, leaving 21 bases between them. Germline V lookup: CDR1 SGDLS, CDR2 YYNGEE. The whole variable domain, filled in from reference TRBV9 and TRBJ2-1, reads DSGVTQTPKHLITATGQRVTLRCSPRSGDLSVYWYQQSLDQGLQFLIQYYNGEERAKGNILERFSAQQFPDLHSELNLSSLELGDSALYFCASKGHQGYEKFFGPGTRLTVL.

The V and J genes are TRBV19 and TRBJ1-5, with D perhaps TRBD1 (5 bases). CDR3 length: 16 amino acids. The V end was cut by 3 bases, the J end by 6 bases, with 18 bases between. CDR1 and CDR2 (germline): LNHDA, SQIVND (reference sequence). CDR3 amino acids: CASSIRQGGVSQPQHF. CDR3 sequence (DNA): TGTGCCAGTAGTATTCGGCAGGGAGGCGTGAGTCAGCCCCAGCATTTT.

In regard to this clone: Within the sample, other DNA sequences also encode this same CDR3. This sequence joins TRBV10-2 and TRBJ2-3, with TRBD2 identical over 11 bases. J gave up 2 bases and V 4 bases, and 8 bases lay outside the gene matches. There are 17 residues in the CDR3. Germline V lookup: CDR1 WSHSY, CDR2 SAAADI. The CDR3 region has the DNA TGCGCCAGCAGTGCTGCCGGGACTAGCGGATACACAGATACGCAGTATTTT. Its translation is CASSAAGTSGYTDTQYF.

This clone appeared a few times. CDR3 in DNA: TGTGCCAGCTCGAGCCTTAACTATGGCTACACCTTC. Protein sequence: CASSSLNYGYTF. The chain couples TRBV18 to TRBJ1-2; D not resolved. Between the trimmed V and J ends, which lost 6 bases and 1 base, there was a span of 6 bases. From germline, CDR1 is KGHSH and CDR2 LQKENI. The length of the CDR3 is 12 residues.

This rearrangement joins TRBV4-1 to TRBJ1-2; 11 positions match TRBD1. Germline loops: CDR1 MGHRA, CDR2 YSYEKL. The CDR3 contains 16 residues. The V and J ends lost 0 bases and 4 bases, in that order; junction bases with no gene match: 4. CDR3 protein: CASSQEGQGVAYGYTF. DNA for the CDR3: TGCGCCAGCAGCCAAGAGGGACAGGGGGTGGCCTATGGCTACACCTTC.

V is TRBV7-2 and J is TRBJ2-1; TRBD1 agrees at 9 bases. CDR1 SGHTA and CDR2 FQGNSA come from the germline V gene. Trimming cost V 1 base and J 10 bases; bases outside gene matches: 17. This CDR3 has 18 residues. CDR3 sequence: CASSLEGWRQGDLGEQFF. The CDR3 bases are TGTGCCAGCAGCTTAGAAGGGTGGAGACAGGGGGACCTCGGAGAGCAGTTCTTC.

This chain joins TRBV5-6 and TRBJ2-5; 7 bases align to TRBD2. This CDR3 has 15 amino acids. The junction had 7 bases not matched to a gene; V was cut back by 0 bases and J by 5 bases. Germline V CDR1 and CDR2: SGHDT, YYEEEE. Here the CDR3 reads CASSLATTSWETQYF. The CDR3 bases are TGTGCCAGCAGCTTGGCAACGACTAGCTGGGAGACCCAGTACTTC.

DNA for the CDR3: TGTGCCAGCAGTGAAGCTAGAACTAGCGGCAGTGATACGCAGTATTTT. Translating gives CASSEARTSGSDTQYF. The J gene is TRBJ2-3, the V gene TRBV6-1; 8 bases are shared with TRBD2. Trimming cost V 0 bases and J 6 bases; bases outside gene matches: 8. Germline V CDR1 and CDR2: MNHNS, SASEGT. The CDR3 is 16 amino acids.

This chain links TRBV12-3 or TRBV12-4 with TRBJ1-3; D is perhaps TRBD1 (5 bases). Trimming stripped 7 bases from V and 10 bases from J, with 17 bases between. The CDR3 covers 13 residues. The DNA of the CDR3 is TGTGCCAGCACCAGGGACCGCACGCTTACCATATATTTT. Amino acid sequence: CASTRDRTLTIYF.

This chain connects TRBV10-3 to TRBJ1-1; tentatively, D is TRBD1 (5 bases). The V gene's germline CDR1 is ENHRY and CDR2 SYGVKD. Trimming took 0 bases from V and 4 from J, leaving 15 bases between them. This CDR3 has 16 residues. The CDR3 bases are TGTGCCATCAGTGAGTCGGCAGGGCCGGTCTTCACTGAAGCTTTCTTT. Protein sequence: CAISESAGPVFTEAFF.

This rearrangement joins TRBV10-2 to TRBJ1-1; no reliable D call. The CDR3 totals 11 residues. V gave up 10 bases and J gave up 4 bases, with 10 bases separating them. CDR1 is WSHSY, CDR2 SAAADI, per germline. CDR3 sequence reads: CATKGGTEAFF. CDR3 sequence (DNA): TGCGCCACCAAGGGAGGCACTGAAGCTTTCTTT.

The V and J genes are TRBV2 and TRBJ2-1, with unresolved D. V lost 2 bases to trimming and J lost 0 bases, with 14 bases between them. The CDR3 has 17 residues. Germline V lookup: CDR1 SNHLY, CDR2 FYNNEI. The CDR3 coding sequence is TGTGCCAGCAGTGAATATGGGCAGCCCACCTCCTACAATGAGCAGTTCTTC. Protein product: CASSEYGQPTSYNEQFF.

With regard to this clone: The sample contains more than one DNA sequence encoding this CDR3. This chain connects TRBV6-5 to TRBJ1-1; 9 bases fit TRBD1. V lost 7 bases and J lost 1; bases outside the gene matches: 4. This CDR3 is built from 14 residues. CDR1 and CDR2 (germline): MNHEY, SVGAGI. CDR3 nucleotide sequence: TGTGCCAGCACCCCGACAGGGGGGAACACTGAAGCTTTCTTT. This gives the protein CASTPTGGNTEAFF.

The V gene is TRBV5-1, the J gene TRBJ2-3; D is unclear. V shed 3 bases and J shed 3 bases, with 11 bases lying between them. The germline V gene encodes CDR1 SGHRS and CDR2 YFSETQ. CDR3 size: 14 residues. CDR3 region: CASSSPFRTDTQYF. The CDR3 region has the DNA TGCGCCAGCAGCTCGCCCTTCCGGACAGATACGCAGTATTTT. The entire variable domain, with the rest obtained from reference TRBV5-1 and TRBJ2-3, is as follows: KAGVTQTPRYLIKTRGQQVTLSCSPISGHRSVSWYQQTPGQGLQFLFEYFSETQRNKGNFPGRFSGRQFSNSRSEMNVSTLELGDSALYLCASSSPFRTDTQYFGPGTRLTVL.

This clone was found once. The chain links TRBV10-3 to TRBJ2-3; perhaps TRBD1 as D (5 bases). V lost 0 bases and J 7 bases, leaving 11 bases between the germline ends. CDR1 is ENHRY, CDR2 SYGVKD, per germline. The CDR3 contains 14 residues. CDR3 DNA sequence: TGTGCCATCAGTGAGTCCTCAGGGTTCCATACGCAGTATTTT. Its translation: CAISESSGFHTQYF.

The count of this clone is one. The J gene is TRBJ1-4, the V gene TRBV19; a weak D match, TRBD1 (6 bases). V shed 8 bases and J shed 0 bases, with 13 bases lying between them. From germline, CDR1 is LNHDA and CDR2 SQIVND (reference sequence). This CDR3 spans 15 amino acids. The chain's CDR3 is CASRRQAATNEKLFF. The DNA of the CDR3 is TGTGCCAGTCGCCGACAGGCTGCAACTAATGAAAAACTGTTTTTT. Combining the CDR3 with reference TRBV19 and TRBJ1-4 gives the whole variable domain DGGITQSPKYLFRKEGQNVTLSCEQNLNHDAMYWYRQDPGQGLRLIYYSQIVNDFQKGDIAEGYSVSREKKESFPLTVTSAQKNPTAFYLCASRRQAATNEKLFFGSGTQLSVL.

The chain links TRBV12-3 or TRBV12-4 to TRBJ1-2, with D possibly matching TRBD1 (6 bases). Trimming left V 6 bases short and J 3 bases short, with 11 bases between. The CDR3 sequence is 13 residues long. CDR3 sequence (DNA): TGTGCCAGCAGGAATGGACAGTACTATGGCTACACCTTC. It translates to CASRNGQYYGYTF.

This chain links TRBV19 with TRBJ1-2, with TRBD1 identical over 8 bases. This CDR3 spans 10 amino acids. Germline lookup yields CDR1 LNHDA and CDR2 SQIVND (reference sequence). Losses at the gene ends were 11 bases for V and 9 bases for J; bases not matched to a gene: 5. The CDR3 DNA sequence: TGTGCCTCCAGGGGGCCAAGCTACACCTTC. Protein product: CASRGPSYTF.

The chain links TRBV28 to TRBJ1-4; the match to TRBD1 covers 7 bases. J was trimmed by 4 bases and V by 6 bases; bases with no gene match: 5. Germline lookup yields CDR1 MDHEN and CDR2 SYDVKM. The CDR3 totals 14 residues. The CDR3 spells CASREGQRNEKLFF. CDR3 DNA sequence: TGTGCCAGCAGGGAGGGACAGCGTAATGAAAAACTGTTTTTT.

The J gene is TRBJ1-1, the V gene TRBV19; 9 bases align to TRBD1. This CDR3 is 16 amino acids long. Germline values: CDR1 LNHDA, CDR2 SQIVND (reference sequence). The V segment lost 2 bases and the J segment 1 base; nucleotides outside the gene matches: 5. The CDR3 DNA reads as TGTGCCAGTAGTATAACCCGGGACAGGGCGAACACTGAAGCTTTCTTT. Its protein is CASSITRDRANTEAFF. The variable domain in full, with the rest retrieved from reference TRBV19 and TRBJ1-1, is DGGITQSPKYLFRKEGQNVTLSCEQNLNHDAMYWYRQDPGQGLRLIYYSQIVNDFQKGDIAEGYSVSREKKESFPLTVTSAQKNPTAFYLCASSITRDRANTEAFFGQGTRLTVV.

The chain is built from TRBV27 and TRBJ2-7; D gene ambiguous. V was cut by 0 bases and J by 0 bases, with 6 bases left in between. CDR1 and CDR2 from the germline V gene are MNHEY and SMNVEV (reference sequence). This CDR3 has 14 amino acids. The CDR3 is CASSLSGASYEQYF. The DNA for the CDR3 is TGTGCCAGCAGTTTATCTGGAGCCTCCTACGAGCAGTACTTC.

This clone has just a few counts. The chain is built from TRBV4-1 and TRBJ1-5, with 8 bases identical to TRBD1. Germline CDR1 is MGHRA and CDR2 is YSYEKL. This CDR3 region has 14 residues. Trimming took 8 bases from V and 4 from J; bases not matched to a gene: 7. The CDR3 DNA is TGCGCCAGCGGGGCAGGGGGCGGGAATCAGCCCCAGCATTTT. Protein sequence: CASGAGGGNQPQHF.

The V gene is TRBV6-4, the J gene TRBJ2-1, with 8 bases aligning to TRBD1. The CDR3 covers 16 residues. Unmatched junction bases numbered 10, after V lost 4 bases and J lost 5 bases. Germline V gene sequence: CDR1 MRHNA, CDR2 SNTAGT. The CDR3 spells CASSGSPGTGDNEQFF. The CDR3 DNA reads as TGTGCCAGCAGTGGCTCTCCTGGGACAGGCGACAATGAGCAGTTCTTC.

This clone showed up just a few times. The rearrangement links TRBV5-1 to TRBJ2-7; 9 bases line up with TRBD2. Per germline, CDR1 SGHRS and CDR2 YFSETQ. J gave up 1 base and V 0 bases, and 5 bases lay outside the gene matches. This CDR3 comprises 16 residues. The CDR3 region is CASSLGLRGGSYEQYF. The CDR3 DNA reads TGCGCCAGCAGCTTGGGTCTGCGGGGGGGATCCTACGAGCAGTACTTC.

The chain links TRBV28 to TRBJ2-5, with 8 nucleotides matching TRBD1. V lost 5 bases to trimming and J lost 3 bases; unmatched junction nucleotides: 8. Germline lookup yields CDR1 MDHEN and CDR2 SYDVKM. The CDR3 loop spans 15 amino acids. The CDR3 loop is CASSPTGQGKETQYF. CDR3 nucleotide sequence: TGTGCCAGCAGTCCGACCGGACAGGGTAAAGAGACCCAGTACTTC.